Shown below are 9 T cell receptor beta chains from a single sample sequenced in a study of shared clonotypes between healthy human individuals. CD8 cells regarded as naive lacked CD45RO, were positively chosen for CCR7, and omitted terminally differentiated effector memory CD45RA+ cells. TCRdb's table, derived via immunoSEQ multiplex PCR, lists solely in-frame clones and lacks some. The sample records 550,000 to 750,000 clones, about 91% being singletons. What was sequenced was naive CD8+ T cells sorted from blood. All receptors derive from a man in his thirties or forties in good health.

This chain links TRBV5-1 with TRBJ2-7; possible D gene TRBD2, 5 bases. V was clipped by 4 bases and J by 5 bases, with 22 bases between them. Germline V gene lookup returns CDR1 SGHRS and CDR2 YFSETQ. CDR3 size: 16 residues. CDR3 region: CASSPSGGGGSDEQYF. The CDR3 DNA sequence: TGCGCCAGCAGCCCGAGTGGCGGAGGAGGTAGCGACGAGCAGTACTTC. The variable domain in full, completed from reference TRBV5-1 and TRBJ2-7, reads KAGVTQTPRYLIKTRGQQVTLSCSPISGHRSVSWYQQTPGQGLQFLFEYFSETQRNKGNFPGRFSGRQFSNSRSEMNVSTLELGDSALYLCASSPSGGGGSDEQYFGPGTRLTVT.

The V call is TRBV7-9, the J call TRBJ2-1, with D uncertain. Trimming took 1 base from V and 9 from J, leaving 7 bases between them. This CDR3 is built from 12 residues. Germline V gene lookup returns CDR1 SEHNR and CDR2 FQNEAQ (reference sequence). As DNA, the CDR3 is TGTGCCAGCAGCTTAGTCGTGGGTGAGCAGTTCTTC. This sequence encodes CASSLVVGEQFF. The entire variable domain, with the rest obtained from reference TRBV7-9 and TRBJ2-1, is as follows: DTGVSQNPRHKITKRGQNVTFRCDPISEHNRLYWYRQTLGQGPEFLTYFQNEAQLEKSRLLSDRFSAERPKGSFSTLEIQRTEQGDSAMYLCASSLVVGEQFFGPGTRLTVL.

The chain is built from TRBV9 and TRBJ1-2; D not certain. Trimming pared 3 bases from V and 0 bases from J, leaving 15 bases between. Germline values: CDR1 SGDLS, CDR2 YYNGEE. CDR3 length equals 16 residues. CDR3 region: CASSDRGGEPNYGYTF. CDR3 bases: TGTGCCAGCAGCGACCGAGGCGGGGAGCCTAACTATGGCTACACCTTC. Full variable domain (rest looked up from reference TRBV9 and TRBJ1-2): DSGVTQTPKHLITATGQRVTLRCSPRSGDLSVYWYQQSLDQGLQFLIQYYNGEERAKGNILERFSAQQFPDLHSELNLSSLELGDSALYFCASSDRGGEPNYGYTFGSGTRLTVV.

This chain links TRBV10-2 with TRBJ2-5, with D maybe TRBD2 (6 bases). Trimming cost V 1 base and J 7 bases, with 16 bases left between them. Germline CDR1 reads WSHSY; CDR2 reads SAAADI. The CDR3 is 15 residues long. Written as DNA, the CDR3 is TGCGCCAGCAGTGAGTTGGCGGGGCGATTCGGGACCCAGTACTTC. Translating gives CASSELAGRFGTQYF.

The V call is TRBV27, the J call TRBJ2-7; D is perhaps TRBD1 or TRBD2 (5 bases each). Per the germline V gene, CDR1 is MNHEY and CDR2 is SMNVEV (reference sequence). V was cut by 3 bases and J by 0 bases, with 9 bases left in between. The CDR3 has 14 amino acids. The DNA for the CDR3 is TGTGCCAGCAGTTTCTCGGGGCACTCCTACGAGCAGTACTTC. Its protein product is CASSFSGHSYEQYF.

CDR3 coding DNA: TGTGCCAGCAGCTTCAAAAAGGGACAGATGAACACTGAAGCTTTCTTT. This translates into CASSFKKGQMNTEAFF. The V call is TRBV7-8, the J call TRBJ1-1; 7 bases line up with TRBD1. The length of the CDR3 is 16 residues. Germline V gives CDR1 SGHVS, CDR2 FQNEAQ. J gave up 0 bases and V 3 bases, and 7 bases lay outside the gene matches.

This chain joins TRBV29-1 and TRBJ2-7; possible D gene TRBD1, 5 bases. CDR3 length: 14 amino acids. V shed 1 base and J shed 1 base, with 11 bases lying between them. Germline values: CDR1 SQVTM, CDR2 ANQGSEA. This CDR3 reads CSVEGGQLSYEQYF. The CDR3 DNA follows: TGCAGCGTTGAAGGAGGACAACTTTCCTACGAGCAGTACTTC.

This chain links TRBV10-1 with TRBJ2-1, with D unclear. This CDR3 has 14 residues. Germline CDR1 WNHNN, CDR2 SYGVQD (reference sequence). With 0 bases removed from V and 6 bases from J, the gap between germline ends came to 9 bases. The CDR3 bases are TGCGCCAGCAGTGAGTCGTTCGGGCGCAATGAGCAGTTCTTC. Translated, it gives CASSESFGRNEQFF.

This sequence joins TRBV27 and TRBJ2-3; 8 bases agree with TRBD1. This CDR3 spans 19 amino acids. Germline values: CDR1 MNHEY, CDR2 SMNVEV (reference sequence). V dropped 5 bases and J dropped 1; count of bases not matched to a gene: 17. CDR3 sequence reads: CASSTTRGPKDRGTDTQYF. In DNA form, the CDR3 reads TGTGCCAGCAGTACGACCAGGGGGCCAAAGGATAGAGGCACAGATACGCAGTATTTT.